Listed below are T cell receptor beta chains from one sample, sequenced in a study of blood T cell repertoires in COVID-19. Using immunoSEQ multiplex PCR, the repertoire was profiled, and TCRdb retains in-frame clones only, with some absent. This repertoire shows about 180,000 clones, roughly 87% found once; its top ten account for around 8%. The sequenced material came from peripheral blood. All receptors derive from a woman in her 70s with acute or convalescent COVID-19. The CDR3 runs from the conserved cysteine through the conserved F or W. The order of the fields is J gene, D gene, V gene, clone size, CDR3 protein. A D gene is named only where the DNA matches it firmly. Some rows mark clone size as missing; the rest say once, few, many or name a class of expanded clone.

TRBJ2-6,-,TRBV19,-,CASSVGQPGANVLTF
TRBJ2-7,-,TRBV27,-,CASSYRGGEQYF
TRBJ2-1,-,TRBV6-2/TRBV6-3,-,CASSYGGNEQFF
TRBJ2-3,-,TRBV30,-,CAWNSGTDTQYF
TRBJ2-7,-,TRBV12-3/TRBV12-4,once,CASSGETYEQYF
TRBJ1-2,TRBD1,TRBV18,-,CASSPPGTGGRSYGYTF
TRBJ2-3,-,TRBV6-5,-,CASTRTDLSTDTQYF
TRBJ2-7,-,TRBV27,-,CASSNSVGLLSYEQYF
TRBJ1-4,TRBD1,TRBV5-4,-,CASSNGQGVGEKLFF
TRBJ1-1,TRBD1,TRBV11-2,-,CASSLLPGQGVTEAFF
TRBJ2-7,-,TRBV4-2,many,CASSQVGGYEQYF
TRBJ2-1,TRBD2,TRBV4-3,-,CASSQGQGLGFYNEQFF
TRBJ1-2,-,TRBV7-8,-,CASSPDRNYGYTF